What follows is one TCR beta chain and its context. Generated by immunoSEQ multiplex PCR, the TCRdb table keeps only in-frame clones and is missing some. In the table there are 240,000 or so clones, approximately 80% of which are singletons. These data are taken from a study of blood T cell repertoires in COVID-19. In germline, CDR1 is SGHTA, CDR2 FQGNSA. Trimming took 11 bases from V and 4 from J, leaving 11 bases between them. The CDR3 contains 12 residues. The V and J genes are TRBV7-2 and TRBJ2-2; a possible D gene is TRBD2 (6 bases). The receptor's source is a man aged 25 to 40 who had recovered from COVID-19. The specimen was peripheral blood. The DNA for the CDR3 is TGTGCCCCCGGGAGCGGCACCGGGGAGCTGTTTTTT. Residues: CAPGSGTGELFF.